Following are 30 T cell receptor beta chains from one sample sequenced in a study of T cells after posttransplantation cyclophosphamide. Clones were sequenced by immunoSEQ multiplex PCR, and TCRdb holds only the in-frame ones, with some missing. Among 15,000 to 20,000 clones listed, roughly 84% were seen once. Controls had myeloablative marrow grafts with methotrexate and calcineurin inhibitor, sampled at 1 year. This specimen was PBMCs, taken after an allogeneic stem cell transplant with a calcineurin inhibitor and methotrexate. Receptors originate from a male patient aged 45-60 years who received an allogeneic stem cell transplant from an unrelated donor, was CMV-positive, and had chronic GVHD only. Certain T cells may be donor cells from the graft.

The V call is TRBV11-3, the J call TRBJ1-6, with D possibly TRBD1 on 6 matching bases. Per the germline V gene, CDR1 is SGHNT and CDR2 is YENEEA. Trimming took 4 bases from V and 5 from J, leaving 9 bases between them. The CDR3 runs to 14 residues. DNA of the CDR3: TGTGCCAGCAGCTCAAGACAGGATAATTCACCCCTCCACTTT. It is translated as CASSSRQDNSPLHF.

This chain links TRBV7-6 with TRBJ2-1, with TRBD2 identical over 10 bases. The CDR3 sequence is 15 residues long. Looked up from germline, CDR1 is SGHVS and CDR2 is FNYEAQ. J lost 9 bases, V lost 3 bases, and 8 bases had no gene match. CDR3 bases: TGTGCCAGCAGCTTTGCTAGCGGGAGTCTCGGTGAGCAGTTCTTC. Protein product: CASSFASGSLGEQFF.

J is TRBJ2-1 and V is TRBV14; 8 nucleotides line up with TRBD2. With 1 base clipped from V and 2 bases from J, the junction kept 4 bases outside the gene matches. There are 16 residues in the CDR3. Germline V gene lookup returns CDR1 SGHDN and CDR2 FVKESK. The CDR3 region is CASSQGAGRAYNEQFF. DNA of the CDR3: TGTGCCAGCAGCCAAGGAGCCGGGAGGGCCTACAATGAGCAGTTCTTC. Full variable domain (outside the CDR3, taken from reference TRBV14 and TRBJ2-1): EAGVTQFPSHSVIEKGQTVTLRCDPISGHDNLYWYRRVMGKEIKFLLHFVKESKQDESGMPNNRFLAERTGGTYSTLKVQPAELEDSGVYFCASSQGAGRAYNEQFFGPGTRLTVL.

The gene calls are TRBV7-8 and TRBJ2-2, with D possibly being TRBD2 (6 bases). The CDR3 covers 16 residues. CDR1 is SGHVS and CDR2 is FQNEAQ in the germline V gene. With 3 bases removed from V and 1 base from J, the gap between germline ends came to 12 bases. The CDR3 nucleotides are TGTGCCAGCAGCTTGATAGCGGAGAAGAACACCGGGGAGCTGTTTTTT. Protein sequence: CASSLIAEKNTGELFF.

This chain connects TRBV7-3 to TRBJ2-1; 10 bases match TRBD2. The V gene end was trimmed by 3 bases and the J gene end by 7 bases; junction bases not matched to a gene: 9. The CDR3 contains 16 residues. CDR1 and CDR2 (germline): SGHTA, FQGTGA. CDR3 DNA: TGTGCCAGCAGCTTGAGCGGGAGGGCGGGGCAGAATGAGCAGTTCTTC. The encoded protein is CASSLSGRAGQNEQFF. Full variable domain (outside the CDR3, taken from reference TRBV7-3 and TRBJ2-1): GAGVSQTPSNKVTEKGKYVELRCDPISGHTALYWYRQSLGQGPEFLIYFQGTGAADDSGLPNDRFFAVRPEGSVSTLKIQRTERGDSAVYLCASSLSGRAGQNEQFFGPGTRLTVL.

V and J are TRBV10-2 and TRBJ2-7; D is unclear. In germline, CDR1 is WSHSY, CDR2 SAAADI. Trimming took 5 bases from V and 0 from J, leaving 8 bases between them. The CDR3 runs 13 residues. DNA of the CDR3: TGCGCCAGCAGTAAGACTCTCTCCTACGAGCAGTACTTC. Amino acids: CASSKTLSYEQYF.

The chain links TRBV11-3 to TRBJ1-1; D not resolved. The CDR3 has 14 residues. V lost 4 bases and J lost 0, with 9 bases in between. CDR1 and CDR2 (germline): SGHNT, YENEEA. CDR3 loop: CASSSSWLNTEAFF. The CDR3 DNA sequence: TGTGCCAGCAGCTCGAGTTGGTTGAACACTGAAGCTTTCTTT.

This chain uses TRBV14 with TRBJ2-7; D is unresolved. With 5 bases removed from V and 2 bases from J, the gap between germline ends came to 13 bases. Per the germline V gene, CDR1 is SGHDN and CDR2 is FVKESK. The CDR3 spans 14 residues. CDR3 nucleotides: TGTGCCAGCAGCTCATACCCGAAGCCCTACGAGCAGTACTTC. Its translation: CASSSYPKPYEQYF.

The V gene is TRBV7-9, the J gene TRBJ1-1, with 7 bases matching TRBD1. CDR1 and CDR2 (germline): SEHNR, FQNEAQ (reference sequence). The CDR3 has 14 residues. The trim removed 11 bases at V and 1 base at J, leaving 10 bases unmatched. The CDR3 DNA reads as TGTGCCGGTGAGACGGGACAGAAGAACACTGAAGCTTTCTTT. Translating it yields CAGETGQKNTEAFF.

The chain combines TRBV5-1 with TRBJ2-3; TRBD2 agrees at 9 bases. The CDR3 length is 17 residues. The V gene end was trimmed by 3 bases and the J gene end by 4 bases; junction bases not matched to a gene: 12. CDR1 is SGHRS and CDR2 is YFSETQ in the germline V gene. This CDR3 is CASSSPVAGGRADTQYF. The CDR3 DNA sequence: TGCGCCAGCAGCTCCCCAGTGGCGGGGGGGCGGGCAGATACGCAGTATTTT.

The CDR3 region is CASLVHPGGTEAFF. The CDR3 DNA reads as TGTGCCAGCTTGGTTCATCCGGGAGGCACTGAAGCTTTCTTT. V usage is TRBV27 and J usage is TRBJ1-1; D uncertain. This CDR3 is built from 14 residues. Germline values: CDR1 MNHEY, CDR2 SMNVEV (reference sequence). Trimming stripped 8 bases from V and 4 bases from J, with 17 bases between.

This chain connects TRBV9 to TRBJ2-4, with 11 bases fitting TRBD2. The germline V gene has CDR1 SGDLS and CDR2 YYNGEE. The CDR3 spans 17 residues. The trim removed 0 bases at V and 6 bases at J, leaving 8 bases unmatched. The CDR3 DNA is TGTGCCAGCAGCGTAGGACTAGCGGGGACGCTTGGAAACATTCAGTACTTC. Translated, it gives CASSVGLAGTLGNIQYF.

The chain couples TRBV10-3 to TRBJ2-7, with a weak D call TRBD2 (5 bases). V was pared by 5 bases and J by 0 bases, with 11 bases between. Germline V CDR1 and CDR2: ENHRY, SYGVKD. CDR3 size: 14 residues. The CDR3: CAISSGIVSYEQYF. The CDR3 DNA reads TGTGCCATCAGTTCCGGGATTGTCTCCTACGAGCAGTACTTC.

This rearrangement joins TRBV29-1 to TRBJ1-3; 9 bases map to TRBD1. Germline-derived CDR1 and CDR2 are SQVTM and ANQGSEA. The V and J ends lost 6 bases and 7 bases, in that order; junction bases with no gene match: 7. The CDR3 runs 13 residues. CDR3 loop: CSVSPGTGNTIYF. The CDR3 DNA follows: TGCAGCGTGAGCCCAGGGACAGGGAACACCATATATTTT.

The V call is TRBV9, the J call TRBJ2-1, with 8 bases identical to TRBD1. This CDR3 comprises 15 residues. Germline assignment: CDR1 SGDLS and CDR2 YYNGEE. V lost 4 bases, J lost 10 bases, and 13 bases stayed unmatched. For the CDR3, the DNA is TGTGCCAGCAGCCCACAGGGGGAACTTGGTTACGAGCAGTTCTTC. Its translation is CASSPQGELGYEQFF. The variable domain in full, completed from reference TRBV9 and TRBJ2-1, reads DSGVTQTPKHLITATGQRVTLRCSPRSGDLSVYWYQQSLDQGLQFLIQYYNGEERAKGNILERFSAQQFPDLHSELNLSSLELGDSALYFCASSPQGELGYEQFFGPGTRLTVL.

This clone occurred a few times. The V and J genes are TRBV28 and TRBJ1-2; the D is unclear. Per the germline V gene, CDR1 is MDHEN and CDR2 is SYDVKM. Trimming removed 7 bases at V and 4 bases at J, with 10 bases between. This CDR3 spans 12 amino acids. CDR3 protein: CASTRQSYGYTF. In DNA, the CDR3 is TGTGCCAGCACGCGGCAGAGCTATGGCTACACCTTC.

The chain combines TRBV6-1 with TRBJ1-1, with a weak D call TRBD1 (5 bases). Germline V gene data show CDR1 as MNHNS and CDR2 as SASEGT. The CDR3 extends over 14 amino acids. The V end was cut by 2 bases, the J end by 4 bases, with 11 bases between. The CDR3 DNA sequence: TGTGCCAGCAGTGAAATGCAGGGTAGCACTGAAGCTTTCTTT. Its protein is CASSEMQGSTEAFF.

This chain uses TRBV10-2 with TRBJ2-3, with D maybe TRBD2 (5 bases). Germline V CDR1 and CDR2: WSHSY, SAAADI. The V end was cut by 4 bases, the J end by 1 base, with 9 bases between. CDR3 size: 14 residues. For the CDR3, the DNA is TGCGCCAGCAGTGGGCCCGGGGGCACAGATACGCAGTATTTT. Amino acid sequence: CASSGPGGTDTQYF.

This chain links TRBV4-1 with TRBJ2-7, with TRBD1 as a possible D gene (5 bases). The CDR3 spans 15 residues. V lost 4 bases and J 0 bases, leaving 13 bases between the germline ends. The germline V gene encodes CDR1 MGHRA and CDR2 YSYEKL. The CDR3 DNA is TGCGCCAGCAGCCCTAGAATGACAGACTCCTACGAGCAGTACTTC. It encodes CASSPRMTDSYEQYF.

The rearrangement joins TRBV10-3 to TRBJ2-5; 10 bases agree with TRBD2. The length of the CDR3 is 18 residues. CDR1 is ENHRY, CDR2 SYGVKD, per germline. V lost 2 bases, J lost 4 bases, and 13 bases stayed unmatched. CDR3 residues: CAISEPQGLAVGSETQYF. CDR3 in DNA: TGTGCCATCAGTGAGCCACAAGGACTAGCGGTTGGGTCAGAGACCCAGTACTTC.

The chain joins TRBV7-2 to TRBJ2-7, with a possible D match to TRBD2 (5 bases). Deletions cut 3 bases from V and 1 base from J, with 25 bases between. The germline CDR1 and CDR2 sequences are SGHTA and FQGNSA. The CDR3 extends over 19 amino acids. This CDR3 is CASSFDQNLGGSHSYEQYF. The CDR3 DNA follows: TGTGCCAGCAGCTTTGACCAAAATCTTGGAGGTTCCCATTCCTACGAGCAGTACTTC.

The chain carries TRBV5-6 and TRBJ2-1; tentative D call: TRBD1 (5 bases). V lost 4 bases, J lost 8 bases, and 22 bases lay in between. CDR1 and CDR2 from the germline V gene are SGHDT and YYEEEE. This CDR3 has 16 residues. CDR3 nucleotides: TGTGCCAGCAGCCCGGACGGGTCGACAGCGTGGCATGAGCAGTTCTTC. Translated, it gives CASSPDGSTAWHEQFF. The variable domain in full, completed from reference TRBV5-6 and TRBJ2-1, reads DAGVTQSPTHLIKTRGQQVTLRCSPKSGHDTVSWYQQALGQGPQFIFQYYEEEERQRGNFPDRFSGHQFPNYSSELNVNALLLGDSALYLCASSPDGSTAWHEQFFGPGTRLTVL.

A note on this clone: At one boundary the junction diverges from the germline segment, which might be a read error. The chain combines TRBV5-1 with TRBJ2-7; a weak D match, TRBD2 (5 bases). CDR1 is SGHRS and CDR2 is YFSETQ in the germline V gene. This CDR3 is built from 14 residues. Written as DNA, the CDR3 is TGCGCCAGCAGCTTGAATCCGGGAAGACCTGTGAGTGACTTC. This encodes CASSLNPGRPVSDF.

This clone was found a few times. The CDR3 spells CASSQAGGFGNTIYF. The DNA of the CDR3 is TGCGCCAGCAGCCAAGCAGGAGGGTTCGGAAACACCATATATTTT. This rearrangement joins TRBV4-1 to TRBJ1-3; no definite D call. Germline V gives CDR1 MGHRA, CDR2 YSYEKL. Trimming removed 1 base at V and 4 bases at J, with 11 bases between. The CDR3 has 15 amino acids.

This chain joins TRBV27 and TRBJ2-7, with a possible D match to TRBD1 (5 bases). Germline V gene data show CDR1 as MNHEY and CDR2 as SMNVEV (reference sequence). Trimming stripped 6 bases from V and 3 bases from J, with 12 bases between. CDR3 length: 13 amino acids. CDR3 protein: CASSPGPGYEQYF. DNA of the CDR3: TGTGCCAGCAGCCCAGGGCCAGGCTACGAGCAGTACTTC.

The chain carries TRBV5-4 and TRBJ2-5; D is perhaps TRBD1 (5 bases). The CDR3 sequence is 13 residues long. CDR1 SGHNT and CDR2 YYREEE come from the germline V gene (reference sequence). Trimming removed 5 bases at V and 5 bases at J, with 13 bases between. The CDR3 here is CASSIRGPETQYF. CDR3 bases: TGTGCCAGCAGTATAAGGGGTCCGGAGACCCAGTACTTC.

The CDR3 nucleotides read TGTGCCAGCGGAGGGGAGAGCAATCAGCCCCAGCATTTT. This encodes CASGGESNQPQHF. The chain joins TRBV27 to TRBJ1-5; possible D gene TRBD1, 5 bases. The CDR3 loop spans 13 amino acids. V lost 8 bases and J 1 base, leaving 9 bases between the germline ends. CDR1 and CDR2 from the germline V gene are MNHEY and SMNVEV (reference sequence).

This clone was detected a few times. This chain uses TRBV5-6 with TRBJ2-7; a possible D gene is TRBD2 (5 bases). The CDR3 spans 15 residues. The V and J ends lost 0 bases and 7 bases respectively, with 17 bases between them. CDR1 SGHDT and CDR2 YYEEEE come from the germline V gene. The CDR3 sequence: CASSLGRVSKGEQYF. The CDR3 nucleotides are TGTGCCAGCAGCTTGGGGCGGGTTAGCAAAGGGGAGCAGTACTTC. Based on the CDR3 plus reference TRBV5-6 and TRBJ2-7, the full variable domain is DAGVTQSPTHLIKTRGQQVTLRCSPKSGHDTVSWYQQALGQGPQFIFQYYEEEERQRGNFPDRFSGHQFPNYSSELNVNALLLGDSALYLCASSLGRVSKGEQYFGPGTRLTVT.

With regard to this clone: As the CDR3 is not closed by the conserved phenylalanine or tryptophan, this likely results from a read error. It is unclear where the CDR3 begins or ends on the DNA, so no DNA is shown, and the CDR3 is as TCRdb lists it. The chain is built from TRBV4-1 and TRBJ1-1; the table's D call of TRBD1 was not tested on the DNA. Germline V lookup: CDR1 MGHRA, CDR2 YSYEKL. The CDR3 extends over 13 residues, inclusive of both ends. The CDR3 reads CASSQEGGQAWEI.

The chain couples TRBV16 to TRBJ1-5, with 7 positions matching TRBD1. J gave up 5 bases and V 0 bases, and 7 bases lay outside the gene matches. This CDR3 contains 16 residues. CDR1 is KGHSY, CDR2 FQNENV, per germline. CDR3 sequence: CASSQSRDREYQPQHF. CDR3 nucleotide sequence: TGTGCCAGCAGCCAATCGAGAGACAGGGAGTATCAGCCCCAGCATTTT.